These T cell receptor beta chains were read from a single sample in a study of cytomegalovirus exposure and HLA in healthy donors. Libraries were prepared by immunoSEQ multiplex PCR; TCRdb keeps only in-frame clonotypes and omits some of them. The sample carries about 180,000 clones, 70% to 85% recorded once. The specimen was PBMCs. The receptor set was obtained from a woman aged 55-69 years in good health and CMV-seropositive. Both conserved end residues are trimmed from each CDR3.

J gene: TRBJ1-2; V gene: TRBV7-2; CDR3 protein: ATRTGSNYGYT
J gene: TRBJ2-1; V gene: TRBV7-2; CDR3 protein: ASSLSPEGREQF
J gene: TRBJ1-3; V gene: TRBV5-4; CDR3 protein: ASSFTIDSGNTIY
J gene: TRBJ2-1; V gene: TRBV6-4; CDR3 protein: ASSLLAEPYNEQF
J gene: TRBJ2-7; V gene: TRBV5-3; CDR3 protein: ARSPIRGPDTYEQY
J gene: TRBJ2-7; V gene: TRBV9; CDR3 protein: ASSVGSRGDEQY
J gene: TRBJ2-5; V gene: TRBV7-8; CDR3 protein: ASSLGLAGGQRQETQY
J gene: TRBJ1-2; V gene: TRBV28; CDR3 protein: ASSLGLGQLNYGYT
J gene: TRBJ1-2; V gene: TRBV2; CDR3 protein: ASSFDGGYGYT
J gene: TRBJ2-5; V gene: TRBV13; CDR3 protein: ASSLRGPAEKQY
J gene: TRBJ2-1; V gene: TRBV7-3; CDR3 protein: ASSLTRESYNEQF
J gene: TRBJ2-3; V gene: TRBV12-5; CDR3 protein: ASGLGGQSTDTQY
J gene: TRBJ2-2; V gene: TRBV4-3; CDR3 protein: ASSQVLAGAVNTGELF
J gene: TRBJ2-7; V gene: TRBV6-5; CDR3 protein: ASSYGTNSYEQY
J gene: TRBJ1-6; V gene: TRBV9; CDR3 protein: ASSVWDNNSPLH
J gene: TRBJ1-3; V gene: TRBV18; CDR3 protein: ASSRGTDAGNTIY